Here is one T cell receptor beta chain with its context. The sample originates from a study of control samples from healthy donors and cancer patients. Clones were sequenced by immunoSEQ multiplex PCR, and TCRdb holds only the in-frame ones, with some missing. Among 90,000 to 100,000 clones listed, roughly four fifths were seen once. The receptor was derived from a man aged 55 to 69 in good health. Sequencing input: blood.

Here the CDR3 DNA reads TGCGCCAGCAGCACCACAGGGGGAATGGAGCCCCAGCATTTT. It is translated as CASSTTGGMEPQHF. The chain couples TRBV5-1 to TRBJ1-5; the match to TRBD1 covers 8 bases. Trimming at V came to 4 bases and at J to 8 bases, leaving 8 bases not matched to a gene. This CDR3 is 14 amino acids long. Germline lookup yields CDR1 SGHRS and CDR2 YFSETQ.